The sequence of this T cell receptor beta chain was determined in a study of technical replicates of blood from a handful of donors. Germline loops: CDR1 MNHEY, CDR2 SMNVEV (reference sequence). This CDR3 comprises 15 residues. V was shortened by 0 bases and J by 4 bases, with 12 bases between the two germline ends. Libraries were prepared by immunoSEQ multiplex PCR; TCRdb keeps only in-frame clonotypes and omits some of them. The sample includes tens of thousands of clones, around 97% of them seen just once. The sequence came from a human donor in good health. Specimen: T cells isolated from PBMCs. The chain links TRBV27 to TRBJ1-1; tentative D call: TRBD1 (5 bases). The CDR3 region is CASSLSKGLVTEAFF. The CDR3 DNA follows: TGTGCCAGCAGTTTATCGAAGGGGCTCGTCACTGAAGCTTTCTTT.